The 10 T cell receptor beta chains below come from one sample, sequenced in a study of blood T cell repertoires in COVID-19. Clones were read by immunoSEQ multiplex PCR, and TCRdb kept only the in-frame ones, dropping some. The sample has about 250,000 clones, 88% seen once. Sequences were obtained from PBMCs or T cells enriched from blood (not recorded which). These receptors originate from a woman aged 40 to 50 who had been exposed to COVID-19.

The chain has TRBV4-1 and TRBJ1-5, with 9 positions matching TRBD1. V trimming: 1 base; J trimming: 5 bases; junction bases outside the gene matches: 12. CDR1 is MGHRA and CDR2 is YSYEKL in the germline V gene. The CDR3 sequence is 18 residues long. CDR3 sequence: CASSQVGQGRRVDQPQHF. CDR3 sequence (DNA): TGCGCCAGCAGCCAAGTAGGACAGGGGAGGAGGGTCGATCAGCCCCAGCATTTT.

This clone is a singleton in its sample. The chain joins TRBV30 to TRBJ1-6, with 9 bases identical to TRBD1. The junction had 17 bases not matched to a gene; V was cut back by 6 bases and J by 8 bases. Germline V gene sequence: CDR1 GTSNPN, CDR2 SVGIG (reference sequence). The CDR3 extends over 17 amino acids. The CDR3 region has the DNA TGTGCCTGTACCCGGGACAGGGTATCTGAGGTTCATTCACCCCTCCACTTT. This translates into CACTRDRVSEVHSPLHF.

The chain is built from TRBV5-6 and TRBJ2-7, with 7 positions matching TRBD1. Germline CDR1 reads SGHDT; CDR2 reads YYEEEE. This CDR3 comprises 15 residues. Trimming cost V 3 bases and J 4 bases; bases outside gene matches: 10. CDR3: CASSSRDSPTYEQYV. In DNA, the CDR3 is TGTGCCAGCAGCTCCCGGGACAGTCCTACTTACGAGCAGTACGTC.

The chain carries TRBV9 and TRBJ2-4, with 7 bases identical to TRBD1. This CDR3 comprises 14 residues. V was pared by 3 bases and J by 5 bases, with 5 bases of the junction left unmatched. The germline V gene has CDR1 SGDLS and CDR2 YYNGEE. In DNA form, the CDR3 reads TGTGCCAGCAGCGCCCGGGACAGAGAAAACATTCAGTACTTC. This sequence encodes CASSARDRENIQYF.

The V gene is TRBV7-8, the J gene TRBJ2-1; maybe TRBD2 (6 bases). Germline values: CDR1 SGHVS, CDR2 FQNEAQ. This CDR3 has 11 residues. V was pared by 5 bases and J by 10 bases, with 9 bases between. The CDR3 DNA is TGTGCCAGCAGCCTTGCGGGGGAGCAGTTCTTC. Translated: CASSLAGEQFF.

The chain uses TRBV7-2 and TRBJ1-5, with D perhaps matching TRBD1 (5 bases). Germline V gene lookup returns CDR1 SGHTA and CDR2 FQGNSA. The CDR3 contains 15 residues. Trimming shortened V by 2 bases and J by 2 bases, and 10 bases separated the two germline ends. This CDR3 reads CASSLQGGGNQPQHF. The DNA for the CDR3 is TGTGCCAGCAGCTTACAGGGTGGGGGCAATCAGCCCCAGCATTTT.

V and J are TRBV18 and TRBJ1-2; D unresolved. Germline CDR1 is KGHSH and CDR2 is LQKENI. The V and J ends lost 4 bases and 6 bases respectively, with 21 bases between them. This CDR3 has 16 amino acids. CDR3 protein: CASSQVAGLDLNGYTF. CDR3 coding DNA: TGTGCCAGCTCACAGGTCGCAGGTCTGGATTTGAATGGCTACACCTTC.

A single count supports this clone. The chain recombines TRBV5-1 with TRBJ2-5; 7 bases match TRBD2. J gave up 1 base and V 0 bases, and 6 bases lay outside the gene matches. CDR3 length equals 16 residues. CDR1 and CDR2 from the germline V gene are SGHRS and YFSETQ. CDR3 bases: TGCGCCAGCAGCTTGGGGCGGGGGTCCTCCCAAGAGACCCAGTACTTC. This translates into CASSLGRGSSQETQYF. Drawing the rest from reference TRBV5-1 and TRBJ2-5, the complete variable domain is KAGVTQTPRYLIKTRGQQVTLSCSPISGHRSVSWYQQTPGQGLQFLFEYFSETQRNKGNFPGRFSGRQFSNSRSEMNVSTLELGDSALYLCASSLGRGSSQETQYFGPGTRLLVL.

The chain uses TRBV19 and TRBJ1-5; 9 bases are shared with TRBD1. Losses at the gene ends were 3 bases for V and 6 bases for J; bases not matched to a gene: 6. Germline V gene lookup returns CDR1 LNHDA and CDR2 SQIVND (reference sequence). The CDR3 runs 15 residues. The CDR3 DNA sequence: TGTGCCAGTAGTATTACAGGGGGCGGGATTCAGCCCCAGCATTTT. It translates to CASSITGGGIQPQHF.

This clone appeared once. One end of the junction varies from germline; a read error may be responsible. The chain couples TRBV4-2 to TRBJ1-3; D remains ambiguous. The CDR3 contains 15 residues. CDR1 LGHNA and CDR2 YNFKEQ come from the germline V gene. CDR3 bases: TGTGCCAGCAGCCAAGATCCTAGGCCTGGGAACACCATATATTTT. It encodes CASSQDPRPGNTIYF.